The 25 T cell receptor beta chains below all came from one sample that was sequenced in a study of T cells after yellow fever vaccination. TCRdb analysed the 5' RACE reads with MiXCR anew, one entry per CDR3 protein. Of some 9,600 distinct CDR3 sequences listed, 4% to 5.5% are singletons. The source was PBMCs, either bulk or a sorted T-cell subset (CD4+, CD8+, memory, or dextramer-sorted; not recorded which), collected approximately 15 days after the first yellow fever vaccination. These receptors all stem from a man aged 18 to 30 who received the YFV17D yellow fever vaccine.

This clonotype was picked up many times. The CDR3 nucleotides read TGTGCCAGCAGCCCTGGCACGGGGTTTGACGAGCAGTACTTC. Protein sequence: CASSPGTGFDEQYF. The chain recombines TRBV11-1 with TRBJ2-7, with D maybe TRBD2 (5 bases). Germline V gene data show CDR1 as SGHAT and CDR2 as FQDESV (reference sequence). The germline V and J ends were trimmed by 5 bases and 5 bases, with 16 bases remaining between them. The CDR3 is made up of 14 amino acids.

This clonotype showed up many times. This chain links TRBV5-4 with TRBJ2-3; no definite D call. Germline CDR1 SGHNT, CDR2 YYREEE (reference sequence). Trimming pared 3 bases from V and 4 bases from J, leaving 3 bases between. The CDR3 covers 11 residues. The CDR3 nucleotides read TGTGCCAGCAGCTCTTCAGATACGCAGTATTTT. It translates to CASSSSDTQYF.

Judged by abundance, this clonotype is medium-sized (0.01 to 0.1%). The CDR3 DNA follows: TGTGCCAGCAGTGCCAGCGGGGGTAGCACAGATACGCAGTATTTT. The encoded protein is CASSASGGSTDTQYF. The chain recombines TRBV6-1 with TRBJ2-3; 8 bases fit TRBD2. J gave up 0 bases and V 4 bases, and 3 bases lay outside the gene matches. The CDR3 sequence is 15 residues long. Germline V CDR1 and CDR2: MNHNS, SASEGT.

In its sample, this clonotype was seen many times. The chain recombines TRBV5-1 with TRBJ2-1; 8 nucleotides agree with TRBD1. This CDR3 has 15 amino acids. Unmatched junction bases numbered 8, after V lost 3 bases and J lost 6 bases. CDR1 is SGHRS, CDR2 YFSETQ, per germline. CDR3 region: CASSSTGVEGNEQFF. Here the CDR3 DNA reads TGCGCCAGCAGCTCGACAGGGGTTGAGGGCAATGAGCAGTTCTTC.

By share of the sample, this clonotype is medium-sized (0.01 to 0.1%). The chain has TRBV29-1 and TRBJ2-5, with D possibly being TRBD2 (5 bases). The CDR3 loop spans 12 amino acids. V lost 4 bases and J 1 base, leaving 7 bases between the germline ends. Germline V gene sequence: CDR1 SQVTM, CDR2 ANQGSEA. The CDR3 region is CSVGRSQETQYF. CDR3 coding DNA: TGCAGCGTTGGGAGGAGCCAAGAGACCCAGTACTTC.

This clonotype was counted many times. The CDR3 bases are TGTGCCAGCAGCTTGGTCGGCCGCCGTTTCGAGCAGTACGTC. Encoded protein: CASSLVGRRFEQYV. This rearrangement joins TRBV5-6 to TRBJ2-7, with D unclear. Germline V gives CDR1 SGHDT, CDR2 YYEEEE. The germline V and J ends were trimmed by 0 bases and 6 bases, with 13 bases remaining between them. The length of the CDR3 is 14 residues.

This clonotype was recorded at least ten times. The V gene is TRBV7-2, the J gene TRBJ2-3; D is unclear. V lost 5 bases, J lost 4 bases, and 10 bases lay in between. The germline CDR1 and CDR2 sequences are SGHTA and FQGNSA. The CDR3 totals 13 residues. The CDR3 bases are TGTGCCAGCAGCCACCCGGCTCCAGATACGCAGTATTTT. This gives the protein CASSHPAPDTQYF.

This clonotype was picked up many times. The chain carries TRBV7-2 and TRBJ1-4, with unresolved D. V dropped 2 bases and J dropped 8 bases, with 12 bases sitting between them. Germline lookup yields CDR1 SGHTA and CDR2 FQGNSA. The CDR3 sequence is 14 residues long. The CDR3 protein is CASSLREYSEKLFF. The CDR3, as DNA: TGTGCCAGCAGCTTACGGGAATACAGCGAAAAACTGTTTTTT.

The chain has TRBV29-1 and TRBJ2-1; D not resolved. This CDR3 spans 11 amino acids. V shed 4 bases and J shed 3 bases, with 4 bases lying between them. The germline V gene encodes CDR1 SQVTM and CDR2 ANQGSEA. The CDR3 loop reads CSVVGYNEQFF. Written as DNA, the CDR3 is TGCAGCGTTGTGGGCTACAATGAGCAGTTCTTC.

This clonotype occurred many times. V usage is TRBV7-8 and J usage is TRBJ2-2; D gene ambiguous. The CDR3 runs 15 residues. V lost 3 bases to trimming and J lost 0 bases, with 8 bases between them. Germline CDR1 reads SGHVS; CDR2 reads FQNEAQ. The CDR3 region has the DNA TGTGCCAGCAGCTTTCCTGTTACGAACACCGGGGAGCTGTTTTTT. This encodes CASSFPVTNTGELFF.

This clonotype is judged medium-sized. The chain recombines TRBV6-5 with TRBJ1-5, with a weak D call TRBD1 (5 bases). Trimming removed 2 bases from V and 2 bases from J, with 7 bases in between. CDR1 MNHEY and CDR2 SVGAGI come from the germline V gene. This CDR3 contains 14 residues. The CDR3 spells CASSYAGGNQPQHF. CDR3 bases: TGTGCCAGCAGTTACGCGGGGGGCAATCAGCCCCAGCATTTT.

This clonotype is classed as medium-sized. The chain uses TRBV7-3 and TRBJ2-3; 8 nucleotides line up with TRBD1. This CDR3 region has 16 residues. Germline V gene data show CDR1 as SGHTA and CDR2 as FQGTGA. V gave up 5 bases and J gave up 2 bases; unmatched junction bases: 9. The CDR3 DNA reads TGTGCCAGCAGCCCTGACAGGGGCCGGCCCACAGATACGCAGTATTTT. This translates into CASSPDRGRPTDTQYF.

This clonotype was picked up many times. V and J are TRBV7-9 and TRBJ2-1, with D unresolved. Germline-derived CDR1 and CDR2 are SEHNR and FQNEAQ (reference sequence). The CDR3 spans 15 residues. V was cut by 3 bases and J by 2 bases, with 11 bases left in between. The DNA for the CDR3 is TGTGCCAGCAGCTTTACAGTCACCACCTACAATGAGCAGTTCTTC. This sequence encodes CASSFTVTTYNEQFF.

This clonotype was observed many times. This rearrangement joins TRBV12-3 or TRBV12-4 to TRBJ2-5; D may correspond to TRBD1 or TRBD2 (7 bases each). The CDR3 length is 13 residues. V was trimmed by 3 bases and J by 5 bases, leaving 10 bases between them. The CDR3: CASSFQGGETQYF. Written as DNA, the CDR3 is TGTGCCAGCAGTTTCCAGGGGGGGGAGACCCAGTACTTC.

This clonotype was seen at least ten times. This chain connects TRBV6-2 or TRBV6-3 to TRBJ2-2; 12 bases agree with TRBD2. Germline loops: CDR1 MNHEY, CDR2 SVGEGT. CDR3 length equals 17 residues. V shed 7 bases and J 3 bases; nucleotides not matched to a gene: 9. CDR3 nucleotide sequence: TGTGCCAGCATCCCGATCGGGACTAGCGGGCACACCGGGGAGCTGTTTTTT. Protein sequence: CASIPIGTSGHTGELFF.

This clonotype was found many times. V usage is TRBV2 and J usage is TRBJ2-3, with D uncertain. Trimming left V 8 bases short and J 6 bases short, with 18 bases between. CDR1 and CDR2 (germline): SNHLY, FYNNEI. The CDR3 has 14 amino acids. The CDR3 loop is CASGSAPLGDTQYF. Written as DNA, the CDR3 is TGTGCCAGCGGGTCGGCGCCGCTTGGGGATACGCAGTATTTT.

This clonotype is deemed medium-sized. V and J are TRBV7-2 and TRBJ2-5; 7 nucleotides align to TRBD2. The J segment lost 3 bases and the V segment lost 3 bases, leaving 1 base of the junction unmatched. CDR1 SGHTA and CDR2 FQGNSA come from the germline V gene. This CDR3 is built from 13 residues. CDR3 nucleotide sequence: TGTGCCAGCAGCTTCGGGACTAAAGAGACCCAGTACTTC. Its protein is CASSFGTKETQYF.

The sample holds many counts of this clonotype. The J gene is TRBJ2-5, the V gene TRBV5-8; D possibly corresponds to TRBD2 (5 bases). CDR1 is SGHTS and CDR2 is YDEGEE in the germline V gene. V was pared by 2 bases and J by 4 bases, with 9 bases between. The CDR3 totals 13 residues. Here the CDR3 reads CASSFVEGETQYF. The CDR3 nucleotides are TGTGCCAGCAGCTTCGTAGAGGGAGAGACCCAGTACTTC.

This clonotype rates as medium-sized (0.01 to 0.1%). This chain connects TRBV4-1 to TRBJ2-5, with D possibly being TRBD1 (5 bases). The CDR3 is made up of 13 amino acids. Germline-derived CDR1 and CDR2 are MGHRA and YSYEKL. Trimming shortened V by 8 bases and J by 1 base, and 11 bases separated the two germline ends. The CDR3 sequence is CASSRTLQETQYF. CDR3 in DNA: TGCGCCAGCTCTCGGACACTCCAAGAGACCCAGTACTTC.

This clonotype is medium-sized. CDR3 nucleotides: TGCGCCAGCAGCCCAGGGACAGCAGCGTACAATGAGCAGTTCTTC. Translation gives CASSPGTAAYNEQFF. The chain is built from TRBV4-3 and TRBJ2-1; 7 bases map to TRBD1. CDR3 length: 15 amino acids. CDR1 LGHNA and CDR2 YSLEER come from the germline V gene. V trimming: 4 bases; J trimming: 4 bases; junction bases outside the gene matches: 7.

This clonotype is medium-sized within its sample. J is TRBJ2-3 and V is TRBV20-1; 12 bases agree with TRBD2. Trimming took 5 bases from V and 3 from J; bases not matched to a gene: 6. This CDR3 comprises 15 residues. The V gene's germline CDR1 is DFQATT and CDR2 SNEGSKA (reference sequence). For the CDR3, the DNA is TGCAGTGCTCGGAGACTAGCGGGAGAGACAGATACGCAGTATTTT. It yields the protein CSARRLAGETDTQYF.

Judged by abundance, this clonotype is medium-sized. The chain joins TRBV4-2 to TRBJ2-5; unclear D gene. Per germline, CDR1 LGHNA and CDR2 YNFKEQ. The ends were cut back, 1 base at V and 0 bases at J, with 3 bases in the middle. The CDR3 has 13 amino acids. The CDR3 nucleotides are TGTGCCAGCAGCCAAGGCTACCAAGAGACCCAGTACTTC. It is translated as CASSQGYQETQYF.

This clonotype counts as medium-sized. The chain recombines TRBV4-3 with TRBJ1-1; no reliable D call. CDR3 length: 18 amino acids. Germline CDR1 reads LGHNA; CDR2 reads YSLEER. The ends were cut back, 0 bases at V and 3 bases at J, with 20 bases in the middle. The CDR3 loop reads CASSQDGPTFDGDTEAFF. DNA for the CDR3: TGCGCCAGCAGCCAAGATGGACCGACCTTTGATGGGGACACTGAAGCTTTCTTT.

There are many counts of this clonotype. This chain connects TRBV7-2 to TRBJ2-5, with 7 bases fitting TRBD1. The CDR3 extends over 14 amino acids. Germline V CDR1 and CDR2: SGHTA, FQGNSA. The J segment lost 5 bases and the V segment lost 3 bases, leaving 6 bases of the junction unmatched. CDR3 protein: CASSFLTGMETQYF. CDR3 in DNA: TGTGCCAGCAGCTTTTTGACAGGGATGGAGACCCAGTACTTC. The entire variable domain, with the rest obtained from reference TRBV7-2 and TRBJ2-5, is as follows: GAGVSQSPSNKVTEKGKDVELRCDPISGHTALYWYRQSLGQGLEFLIYFQGNSAPDKSGLPSDRFSAERTGGSVSTLTIQRTQQEDSAVYLCASSFLTGMETQYFGPGTRLLVL.

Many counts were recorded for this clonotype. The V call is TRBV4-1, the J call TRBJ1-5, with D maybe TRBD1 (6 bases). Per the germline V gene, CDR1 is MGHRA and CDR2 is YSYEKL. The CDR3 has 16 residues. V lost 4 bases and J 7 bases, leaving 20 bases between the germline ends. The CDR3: CASSLEIGTPRQPQHF. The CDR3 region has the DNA TGCGCCAGCAGCCTCGAAATCGGGACACCGCGCCAGCCCCAGCATTTT.